One sample yielded the 16 T cell receptor beta chains listed below, sequenced in a study of blood T cell repertoires in COVID-19 (dated by TCRdb to the early 2020s). Receptors were amplified or captured by the immunoSEQ multiplex PCR assay. TCRdb carries this immuneACCESS record with in-frame sequences only. Its versions omit some clonotypes, under half of them owing to an unresolved V gene in the studies checked, with the rest unexplained. For this sample the table gives roughly 310,000 clones, of which 90% were detected only once. The top ten constitute 2.6% of the sample. Sample: PBMCs or T cells enriched from blood (not recorded which). These receptors were taken from a man in his sixties who had recovered from COVID-19.

V usage is TRBV4-2 and J usage is TRBJ1-2, with D maybe TRBD1 (6 bases). Looked up from germline, CDR1 is LGHNA and CDR2 is YNFKEQ. Trimming removed 1 base from V and 3 bases from J, with 15 bases in between. CDR3 length equals 16 residues. DNA of the CDR3: TGTGCCAGCAGCCAAGGGGACAAAGGGCGGCACTATGGCTACACCTTC. It specifies CASSQGDKGRHYGYTF.

The chain recombines TRBV6-5 with TRBJ2-6; maybe TRBD1 (6 bases). V dropped 2 bases and J dropped 3 bases, with 11 bases sitting between them. This CDR3 has 16 residues. Per germline, CDR1 MNHEY and CDR2 SVGAGI. CDR3 sequence reads: CASSYPARGGANVLTF. The CDR3 DNA reads as TGTGCCAGCAGTTACCCTGCCAGGGGTGGGGCCAACGTCCTGACTTTC.

V is TRBV7-9 and J is TRBJ1-2; weak D call: TRBD1 (5 bases). The ends were cut back, 5 bases at V and 3 bases at J, with 10 bases in the middle. Germline lookup yields CDR1 SEHNR and CDR2 FQNEAQ (reference sequence). CDR3 length: 13 amino acids. Here the CDR3 DNA reads TGTGCCAGCAGCGACGACAGCGACTATGGCTACACCTTC. Its translation is CASSDDSDYGYTF.

The chain uses TRBV4-1 and TRBJ1-5, with 8 bases lining up with TRBD1. The CDR3 consists of 15 residues. V gave up 3 bases and J gave up 4 bases; unmatched junction bases: 5. Germline CDR1 is MGHRA and CDR2 is YSYEKL. This CDR3 reads CASSQAGQGNQPQHF. The CDR3 nucleotides are TGCGCCAGCAGCCAGGCCGGACAGGGAAATCAGCCCCAGCATTTT.

V usage is TRBV29-1 and J usage is TRBJ2-7; D might be TRBD2 (5 bases). CDR3 length: 16 residues. V lost 6 bases to trimming and J lost 0 bases, with 21 bases between them. Germline V lookup: CDR1 SQVTM, CDR2 ANQGSEA. CDR3: CSVGPENYGGSYEQYF. The CDR3 nucleotides are TGCAGCGTCGGACCAGAAAATTATGGAGGCTCCTACGAGCAGTACTTC.

V and J are TRBV25-1 and TRBJ1-1, with 7 bases fitting TRBD1. V shed 7 bases, J shed 5 bases, and the junction held 7 bases outside the gene matches. CDR1 MGHDK and CDR2 SYGVNS come from the germline V gene. This CDR3 comprises 13 residues. CDR3 protein: CASTNPGGTEAFF. The CDR3 nucleotides are TGTGCCAGCACCAACCCAGGGGGTACTGAAGCTTTCTTT.

This clone was counted between two and nine times. The V gene is TRBV5-1, the J gene TRBJ2-3; 10 positions agree with TRBD2. The CDR3 length is 16 residues. With V trimmed by 4 bases and J by 0 bases, 5 bases remained unmatched. Germline V CDR1 and CDR2: SGHRS, YFSETQ. CDR3 sequence reads: CASSQGTSVSTDTQYF. CDR3 nucleotide sequence: TGCGCCAGCAGCCAGGGGACTAGCGTTAGCACAGATACGCAGTATTTT.

This sequence joins TRBV28 and TRBJ2-7; 8 bases are a match to TRBD1. Losses at the gene ends were 4 bases for V and 2 bases for J; bases not matched to a gene: 4. The CDR3 is 14 amino acids. CDR1 and CDR2 from the germline V gene are MDHEN and SYDVKM. This CDR3 is CASSSDRETYEQYF. Written as DNA, the CDR3 is TGTGCCAGCAGTTCGGACAGGGAGACCTACGAGCAGTACTTC.

As concerns this clone: Its ends do not fully match the called genes, so a read error is possible. The V gene is TRBV2, the J gene TRBJ1-2; D is possibly TRBD1 (6 bases). This CDR3 spans 13 amino acids. Germline loops: CDR1 SNHLY, CDR2 FYNNEI. As DNA, the CDR3 is TGTGCCAGCAGGGAAGGGGACACGGCTGGCTACACCTTC. This codes for CASREGDTAGYTF.

The rearrangement uses TRBV4-2 and TRBJ2-6; no clear D. CDR1 and CDR2 from the germline V gene are LGHNA and YNFKEQ. CDR3 length: 15 residues. Trimming removed 4 bases from V and 1 base from J, with 8 bases in between. This CDR3 reads CASSLELSGANVLTF. DNA for the CDR3: TGTGCCAGCAGCCTGGAGCTGTCTGGGGCCAACGTCCTGACTTTC.

The rearrangement joins TRBV7-2 to TRBJ2-3; D ambiguous. CDR3 size: 13 residues. Germline V gene sequence: CDR1 SGHTA, CDR2 FQGNSA. The V end lost 2 bases, the J end lost 4 bases, and 7 bases lay between the germline ends. The CDR3 nucleotides read TGTGCCAGCAGCTTAAATAGTGCAGATACGCAGTATTTT. This sequence encodes CASSLNSADTQYF.

The V gene is TRBV11-3, the J gene TRBJ1-2; D gene unclear. From germline, CDR1 is SGHNT and CDR2 YENEEA. CDR3 length equals 14 residues. Trimming pared 2 bases from V and 7 bases from J, leaving 14 bases between. As DNA, the CDR3 is TGTGCCAGCAGCTTAAGCCGGGGAGCGGGTGGCTACACCTTC. This gives the protein CASSLSRGAGGYTF. The entire variable domain, with the rest obtained from reference TRBV11-3 and TRBJ1-2, is as follows: EAGVVQSPRYKIIEKKQPVAFWCNPISGHNTLYWYLQNLGQGPELLIRYENEEAVDDSQLPKDRFSAERLKGVDSTLKIQPAELGDSAVYLCASSLSRGAGGYTFGSGTRLTVV.

The gene calls are TRBV19 and TRBJ1-5; no firm D call. This CDR3 is 13 amino acids long. Germline assignment: CDR1 LNHDA and CDR2 SQIVND (reference sequence). Deletions cut 7 bases from V and 2 bases from J, with 9 bases between. The CDR3 DNA is TGTGCCAGTACCGGCCAGGGCAATCAGCCCCAGCATTTT. It yields the protein CASTGQGNQPQHF.

The chain uses TRBV3-1 (or the pseudogene TRBV3-2) and TRBJ1-2; D might be TRBD1 (5 bases). Trimming removed 3 bases at V and 4 bases at J, with 12 bases between. The CDR3 consists of 14 residues. Germline V gene lookup returns CDR1 LGHDT and CDR2 YNNKEL (reference sequence). CDR3 amino acids: CASSQGGVGYGYTF. CDR3 coding DNA: TGTGCCAGCAGCCAGGGGGGTGTAGGCTATGGCTACACCTTC.

In nucleotides, the CDR3 is TGTGCCAGCAGCCAAGTTGGGGGGGCTCCCGGGGAGCTGTTTTTT. Residues: CASSQVGGAPGELFF. V usage is TRBV3-1 (or the pseudogene TRBV3-2) and J usage is TRBJ2-2; D possibly corresponds to TRBD2 (7 bases). CDR1 is LGHDT and CDR2 is YNNKEL in the germline V gene (reference sequence). V lost 1 base, J lost 6 bases, and 12 bases lay in between. The CDR3 contains 15 residues.

This clone was detected only once. J is TRBJ2-7 and V is TRBV9; D may be TRBD1 (5 bases). This CDR3 spans 15 amino acids. CDR1 is SGDLS, CDR2 YYNGEE, per germline. V was cut by 0 bases and J by 0 bases, with 10 bases left in between. CDR3 in amino acids: CASSVDGHSSYEQYF. Here the CDR3 DNA reads TGTGCCAGCAGCGTAGATGGACATAGCTCCTACGAGCAGTACTTC.